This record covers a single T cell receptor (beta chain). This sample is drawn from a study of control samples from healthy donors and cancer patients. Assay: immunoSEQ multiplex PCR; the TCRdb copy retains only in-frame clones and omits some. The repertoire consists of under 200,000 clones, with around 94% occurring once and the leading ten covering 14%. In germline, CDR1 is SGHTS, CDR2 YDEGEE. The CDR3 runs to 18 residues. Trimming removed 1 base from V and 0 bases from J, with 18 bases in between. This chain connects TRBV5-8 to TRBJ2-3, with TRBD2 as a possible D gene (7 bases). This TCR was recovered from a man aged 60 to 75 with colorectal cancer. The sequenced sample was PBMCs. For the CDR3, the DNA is TGTGCCAGCAGCTTGTGGGGCGCGGGGGCAAGGAGCACAGATACGCAGTATTTT. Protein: CASSLWGAGARSTDTQYF.